Shown below are 16 T cell receptor beta chains from a single sample sequenced in a study of cytomegalovirus exposure and HLA in healthy donors. This PCR relied on a set of 60 Vbeta primers and 13 Jbeta primers. The assay was immunoSEQ multiplex PCR, and TCRdb's table has in-frame clones only and misses some. The table records 150,000 to 200,000 clones, less than 85% of them present only once. The sample consisted of PBMCs. These receptors were taken from a girl aged 10 to 17 in good health and CMV-seropositive.

This clone occurred a few times. J is TRBJ2-7 and V is TRBV11-2, with 8 nucleotides matching TRBD2. This CDR3 is built from 16 residues. Per germline, CDR1 SGHAT and CDR2 FQNNGV. J gave up 1 base and V 6 bases, and 11 bases lay outside the gene matches. The CDR3 spells CASSSRGGGGSYEQYF. The CDR3 DNA follows: TGTGCCAGCAGTTCTCGGGGGGGCGGGGGTTCCTACGAGCAGTACTTC.

The V call is TRBV5-5, the J call TRBJ2-3; 8 positions match TRBD1. The germline V gene encodes CDR1 SGHKS and CDR2 YYEKEE (reference sequence). The V gene end was trimmed by 4 bases and the J gene end by 1 base; junction bases not matched to a gene: 5. This CDR3 has 15 residues. CDR3 amino acids: CASSDSDRGTDTQYF. The CDR3 DNA reads TGTGCCAGCAGCGACTCGGACAGGGGCACAGATACGCAGTATTTT.

The rearrangement uses TRBV10-2 and TRBJ2-5, with D perhaps matching TRBD2 (6 bases). Germline V lookup: CDR1 WSHSY, CDR2 SAAADI. The CDR3 covers 14 residues. V was cut by 2 bases and J by 2 bases, with 9 bases left in between. This CDR3 is CASSEPGGQETQYF. CDR3 DNA sequence: TGCGCCAGCAGTGAGCCTGGGGGGCAAGAGACCCAGTACTTC.

This chain links TRBV4-3 with TRBJ1-3, with a possible D match to TRBD1 (5 bases). The CDR3 extends over 17 amino acids. Looked up from germline, CDR1 is LGHNA and CDR2 is YSLEER. V lost 0 bases and J 2 bases, leaving 14 bases between the germline ends. The DNA for the CDR3 is TGCGCCAGCAGCCAAGAACAGGCCGGAAGCCCTGGAAACACCATATATTTT. As protein: CASSQEQAGSPGNTIYF.

The chain carries TRBV5-1 and TRBJ1-3; the match to TRBD1 covers 7 bases. The V and J ends lost 7 bases and 0 bases, in that order; junction bases with no gene match: 16. CDR3 size: 18 residues. Germline CDR1 SGHRS, CDR2 YFSETQ. CDR3 bases: TGCGCCAGCTCCCCTAACCGGGACAGCCCATACTCTGGAAACACCATATATTTT. This codes for CASSPNRDSPYSGNTIYF.

The chain carries TRBV7-9 and TRBJ2-1; TRBD2 matches 10 bases. CDR1 is SEHNR, CDR2 FQNEAQ, per germline (reference sequence). J gave up 8 bases and V 5 bases, and 9 bases lay outside the gene matches. The CDR3 spans 15 residues. This CDR3 reads CASSVSGGTWDEQFF. The DNA of the CDR3 is TGTGCCAGCAGCGTTAGCGGGGGGACCTGGGATGAGCAGTTCTTC.

The V call is TRBV27, the J call TRBJ2-7, with D perhaps TRBD1 (6 bases). Trimming removed 7 bases at V and 2 bases at J, with 12 bases between. CDR3 length: 13 amino acids. CDR1 is MNHEY and CDR2 is SMNVEV in the germline V gene (reference sequence). DNA of the CDR3: TGTGCCAGCAAACGGGACACCCCCTACGAGCAGTACTTC. As protein: CASKRDTPYEQYF.

The V and J genes are TRBV6-5 and TRBJ1-6; D unresolved. The V end was cut by 6 bases, the J end by 8 bases, with 14 bases between. CDR3 length equals 14 residues. Germline CDR1 MNHEY, CDR2 SVGAGI. CDR3 sequence (DNA): TGTGCCAGCAGGGTGACGGAGAGTTATTCACCCCTCCACTTT. It is translated as CASRVTESYSPLHF.

This clone was observed a few times. This chain uses TRBV10-1 with TRBJ2-2; TRBD1 agrees at 7 bases. The CDR3 consists of 14 residues. With V trimmed by 7 bases and J by 1 base, 3 bases remained unmatched. Looked up from germline, CDR1 is WNHNN and CDR2 is SYGVQD (reference sequence). The CDR3 reads CASMRDRNTGELFF. CDR3 bases: TGCGCCAGCATGAGGGACAGGAACACCGGGGAGCTGTTTTTT.

V is TRBV11-2 and J is TRBJ1-2; 8 bases match TRBD1. The ends lost 6 bases at V and 4 bases at J; junction bases unmatched: 10. CDR3 length: 15 residues. The germline V gene has CDR1 SGHAT and CDR2 FQNNGV. DNA for the CDR3: TGTGCCAGCAGACCAGCGGGGACAGGAGCCTATGGCTACACCTTC. As protein: CASRPAGTGAYGYTF.

J is TRBJ2-1 and V is TRBV9; 8 positions match TRBD1. CDR3 size: 14 residues. V was pared by 5 bases and J by 5 bases, with 6 bases of the junction left unmatched. Germline loops: CDR1 SGDLS, CDR2 YYNGEE. This CDR3 reads CASRGTGNHNEQFF. CDR3 nucleotides: TGTGCCAGCAGGGGGACAGGTAATCACAATGAGCAGTTCTTC.

The V call is TRBV11-2, the J call TRBJ2-7; possible D gene TRBD1, 5 bases. In germline, CDR1 is SGHAT, CDR2 FQNNGV. This CDR3 is 14 amino acids long. V shed 5 bases and J shed 2 bases, with 13 bases lying between them. The CDR3 loop reads CASSRDRKAYEQYF. The CDR3 DNA reads as TGTGCCAGCAGCCGTGACAGAAAGGCCTACGAGCAGTACTTC. Using reference TRBV11-2 and TRBJ2-7 for the parts outside the CDR3, the full variable domain is EAGVAQSPRYKIIEKRQSVAFWCNPISGHATLYWYQQILGQGPKLLIQFQNNGVVDDSQLPKDRFSAERLKGVDSTLKIQPAKLEDSAVYLCASSRDRKAYEQYFGPGTRLTVT.

The chain has TRBV7-2 and TRBJ1-4; maybe TRBD1 (6 bases). The CDR3 has 15 residues. Trimming stripped 5 bases from V and 4 bases from J, with 14 bases between. Germline V lookup: CDR1 SGHTA, CDR2 FQGNSA. In nucleotides, the CDR3 is TGTGCCAGCAGCCCGATGGGGACATATAATGAAAAACTGTTTTTT. Translated: CASSPMGTYNEKLFF.

The rearrangement links TRBV7-6 to TRBJ2-7, with 7 bases aligning to TRBD1. Germline loops: CDR1 SGHVS, CDR2 FNYEAQ. The CDR3 loop spans 15 amino acids. With V trimmed by 1 base and J by 0 bases, 3 bases remained unmatched. This CDR3 reads CASSLEQGPSYEQYF. The CDR3 nucleotides are TGTGCCAGCAGCTTAGAACAGGGGCCCTCCTACGAGCAGTACTTC.

The V and J genes are TRBV27 and TRBJ1-6; D might be TRBD1 (6 bases). Deletions cut 6 bases from V and 5 bases from J, with 14 bases between. Germline V CDR1 and CDR2: MNHEY, SMNVEV (reference sequence). The length of the CDR3 is 15 residues. Here the CDR3 DNA reads TGTGCCAGCAGACCCCGGACAGAAAATAATTCACCCCTCCACTTT. Translating it yields CASRPRTENNSPLHF.

The V and J genes are TRBV4-1 and TRBJ1-2; D might be TRBD1 (5 bases). CDR3 length: 17 amino acids. The germline V and J ends were trimmed by 7 bases and 4 bases, with 25 bases remaining between them. Germline CDR1 and CDR2: MGHRA and YSYEKL. The CDR3 sequence: CASTGVGSRRLGYGYTF. Here the CDR3 DNA reads TGCGCCAGCACGGGGGTTGGAAGCCGACGTCTGGGCTATGGCTACACCTTC.